The rows below give T cell receptor beta chains drawn from one sample of a study of T cell responses to AZD1222 COVID-19 vaccine. Here immunoSEQ multiplex PCR was the method, and the copy in TCRdb shows in-frame clones only, minus some. The data contain about 93,000 clones, about 90% of them singletons. Sequences were derived from peripheral blood, sampled on day 0 of AZD1222 vaccination. The receptors come from an adult in good health. Both conserved end residues are part of each CDR3. The order of the fields is V gene, clone size, D gene, J gene, CDR3 length, CDR3 protein, CDR3 DNA. The D gene is left open where the match is weak. Rows give clone size only sometimes, using once, few, many, or a class for an expanded clone.

TRBV18	-	-	TRBJ1-1	13	CASSPRRQAEAFF	TGTGCCAGCTCACCACGCCGACAGGCTGAAGCTTTCTTT
TRBV5-8	-	-	TRBJ2-7	14	CASSLEVRDYEQYF	TGTGCCAGCAGCTTGGAGGTCAGAGACTACGAGCAGTACTTC
TRBV27	-	TRBD2	TRBJ2-1	15	CASGFGREGENEQFF	TGTGCCAGCGGTTTCGGGCGGGAGGGTGAGAATGAGCAGTTCTTC
TRBV7-9	-	TRBD1	TRBJ1-1	13	CASSLEQGTEAFF	TGTGCCAGCAGCTTAGAACAGGGGACGGAAGCTTTCTTT
TRBV18	once	-	TRBJ2-2	17	CASSPLHSARNTGELFF	TGTGCCAGCTCACCACTTCACAGCGCCAGGAACACCGGGGAGCTGTTTTTT
TRBV21-1	-	-	TRBJ1-2	15	CASSKVPWGGYGYTF	TGTGCCAGCAGCAAAGTACCGTGGGGTGGCTATGGCTACACCTTC
TRBV18	-	TRBD1	TRBJ2-1	16	CASSPLGGSSYNEQFF	TGTGCCAGCTCCCCTCTAGGGGGCAGTTCCTACAATGAGCAGTTCTTC
TRBV27	-	-	TRBJ2-1	15	CASSLDRITYNEQFF	TGTGCCAGCAGCCTCGACAGGATCACCTACAATGAGCAGTTCTTC
TRBV5-5	-	-	TRBJ2-1	14	CASSLWGPYNEQFF	TGTGCCAGCAGCTTGTGGGGGCCCTACAATGAGCAGTTCTTC
TRBV23-1	few	-	TRBJ2-7	15	CASLRGRSGSYEQYF	TGCGCCAGCCTCCGGGGCAGGAGTGGCTCCTACGAGCAGTACTTC
TRBV29-1	-	-	TRBJ2-3	13	CSVVGSIPDTQYF	TGCAGCGTTGTAGGTAGTATCCCAGATACGCAGTATTTT
TRBV29-1	-	-	TRBJ2-5	14	CSVAPGSQQETQYF	TGCAGCGTTGCCCCCGGGAGTCAACAAGAGACCCAGTACTTC
TRBV6-5	-	-	TRBJ2-5	12	CASSNAIETQYF	TGTGCCAGCAGTAATGCCATAGAGACCCAGTACTTC
TRBV10-2	-	-	TRBJ2-7	15	CASSEDRSRSYEQYF	TGCGCCAGCAGTGAGGACAGGTCCAGGTCCTACGAGCAGTACTTC
TRBV5-1	-	-	TRBJ1-1	13	CASSLDGYTEAFF	TGCGCCAGCAGCTTGGATGGGTACACTGAAGCTTTCTTT
TRBV19	-	TRBD1	TRBJ1-5	15	CASRVDRGPLQPQHF	TGTGCCAGTAGGGTCGACAGGGGGCCGTTACAGCCCCAGCATTTT
TRBV10-3	-	-	TRBJ1-3	14	CAISPVSSGNTIYF	TGTGCCATCAGCCCAGTGTCCTCTGGAAACACCATATATTTT
TRBV7-9	-	-	TRBJ1-5	15	CASSFSVGGNQPQHF	TGTGCCAGCAGCTTCTCGGTTGGGGGAAATCAGCCCCAGCATTTT
TRBV6-2/TRBV6-3	-	TRBD2	TRBJ2-7	16	CASSQSASGKTYEQYF	TGTGCCAGCAGTCAGTCGGCTAGCGGGAAGACCTACGAGCAGTACTTC
TRBV12-2	-	-	TRBJ2-7	15	CASRLAAGGTDEQYF	TGTGCAAGTCGCTTAGCCGCGGGAGGGACCGACGAGCAGTACTTC
TRBV19	-	-	TRBJ1-5	13	CASRSYSNQPQHF	TGTGCCAGTAGATCATATAGCAATCAGCCCCAGCATTTT
TRBV11-3	-	-	TRBJ2-3	14	CASSLGGATDTQYF	TGTGCCAGCAGCTTAGGAGGCGCCACAGATACGCAGTATTTT
TRBV18	-	-	TRBJ1-3	16	CASSPTGGTTGNTIYF	TGTGCCAGCTCACCGACTGGTGGCACCACTGGAAACACCATATATTTT
TRBV19	-	-	TRBJ1-1	13	CASSIRRQLEAFF	TGTGCCAGTAGTATTCGGAGGCAGCTTGAAGCTTTCTTT
TRBV3-1/TRBV3-2	-	-	TRBJ2-5	15	CASSQGNGNQETQYF	TGTGCCAGCAGCCAAGGCAACGGAAACCAAGAGACCCAGTACTTC
TRBV5-1	-	TRBD2	TRBJ2-3	16	CASSLGAGVTTDTQYF	TGCGCCAGCAGCTTGGGTGCGGGAGTTACCACAGATACGCAGTATTTT
TRBV6-5	once	TRBD1	TRBJ1-5	15	CASRTGGSGDQPQHF	TGTGCCAGCAGAACAGGGGGCTCTGGGGATCAGCCCCAGCATTTT
TRBV18	-	-	TRBJ2-7	15	CASSPTTGQSYEQYF	TGTGCCAGCTCACCAACAACCGGACAGTCCTACGAGCAGTACTTC
TRBV11-2	-	-	TRBJ2-7	12	CASSLVGYEQYF	TGTGCCAGCAGCTTAGTGGGTTACGAGCAGTACTTC
TRBV30	-	TRBD1	TRBJ1-4	15	CAWRPPGQLNEKLFF	TGTGCCTGGAGGCCCCCGGGACAGTTAAATGAAAAACTGTTTTTT
TRBV6-6	-	-	TRBJ1-5	16	CASSYFQTGSNQPQHF	TGTGCCAGCAGTTATTTCCAGACGGGTAGCAATCAGCCCCAGCATTTT
TRBV27	-	TRBD1	TRBJ2-3	14	CASSSWTGSDTQYF	TGTGCCAGCAGTTCATGGACAGGGTCAGATACGCAGTATTTT
TRBV6-6	once	-	TRBJ1-2	12	CASSSSVPGYTF	TGTGCCAGCAGTTCCTCGGTTCCCGGCTACACCTTC
TRBV5-4	-	-	TRBJ2-7	13	CASSTNRRYEQYF	TGTGCCAGCAGCACCAACAGGCGATACGAGCAGTACTTC
TRBV27	-	-	TRBJ2-1	13	CASSLGLLYEQFF	TGTGCCAGCAGTTTAGGGCTTCTCTATGAGCAGTTCTTC
TRBV5-1	-	-	TRBJ2-7	16	CASSPWPDRRRVEQYF	TGCGCCAGCAGCCCCTGGCCGGATAGGCGCCGAGTCGAGCAGTACTTC
TRBV5-5	-	-	TRBJ2-3	13	CASSPNGQNTQYF	TGTGCCAGCAGCCCAAACGGTCAGAATACGCAGTATTTT
TRBV7-9	-	-	TRBJ1-2	14	CASSRQLPPYGYTF	TGTGCCAGCAGCCGTCAATTGCCCCCCTATGGCTACACCTTC